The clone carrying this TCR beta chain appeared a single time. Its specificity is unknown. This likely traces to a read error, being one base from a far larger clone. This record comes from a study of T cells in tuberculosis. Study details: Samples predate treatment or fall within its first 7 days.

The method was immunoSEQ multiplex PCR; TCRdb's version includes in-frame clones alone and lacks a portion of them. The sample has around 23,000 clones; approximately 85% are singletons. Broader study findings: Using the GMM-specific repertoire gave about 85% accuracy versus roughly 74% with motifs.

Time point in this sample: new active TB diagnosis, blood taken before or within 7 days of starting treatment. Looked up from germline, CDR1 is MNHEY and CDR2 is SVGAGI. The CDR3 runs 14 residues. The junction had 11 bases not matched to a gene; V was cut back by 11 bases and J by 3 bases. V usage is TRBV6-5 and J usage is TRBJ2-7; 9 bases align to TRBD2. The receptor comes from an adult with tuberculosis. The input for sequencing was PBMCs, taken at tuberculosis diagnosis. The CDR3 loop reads CACGMGGGGYEQYF. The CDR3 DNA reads TGTGCCTGCGGTATGGGCGGGGGGGGCTACGAGCAGTACTTC.